This T cell receptor beta chain was profiled in a study of blood T cell repertoires in COVID-19. Whole-study context: Acute and convalescent COVID-19 samples came from the United States, Italy and Spain. PBMCs, B-cell-depleted T cells, or T cells provided the cDNA or gDNA that made up the material.

Using immunoSEQ multiplex PCR, the repertoire was profiled, and TCRdb retains in-frame clones only, with some absent. Among some 120,000 clones listed, about four fifths were seen once. This clone was found once. The CDR3 runs 22 residues. Germline trimming cut 4 bases from V and 2 bases from J; bases unmatched to any gene: 24. Germline CDR1 reads SNHLY; CDR2 reads FYNNEI. The sequenced sample was peripheral blood. The sequence was collected from a woman in her forties or fifties with acute or convalescent COVID-19. The chain recombines TRBV2 with TRBJ1-5, with 9 positions matching TRBD1. The DNA of the CDR3 is TGTGCCAGCAGTGGGGAGCGAAACCGGGACAGGGAGGGTAGCCTTCGCAATCAGCCCCAGCATTTT. Protein product: CASSGERNRDREGSLRNQPQHF.